The 21 T cell receptor beta chains reported below all come from one sample, sequenced in a study of T cells in tuberculosis. Sequencing was performed with immunoSEQ multiplex PCR; in TCRdb, only in-frame clones are kept and a portion is missing. Of about 29,000 clones in the sample, just over 90% were seen once. The sample was PBMCs. The receptors here all came from a donor aged 10 to 29 with latent tuberculosis or without tuberculosis infection.

This chain connects TRBV5-1 to TRBJ2-1, with 16 bases matching TRBD2. Germline V CDR1 and CDR2: SGHRS, YFSETQ. With V trimmed by 4 bases and J by 2 bases, 12 bases remained unmatched. This CDR3 is 20 amino acids long. The CDR3 DNA sequence: TGCGCCAGCAGCACTCAACCGGGACTAGCGGGGGGGCGAGCCTACAATGAGCAGTTCTTC. Its protein product is CASSTQPGLAGGRAYNEQFF.

The chain has TRBV27 and TRBJ1-1; unclear D gene. This CDR3 has 16 residues. Germline CDR1 and CDR2: MNHEY and SMNVEV (reference sequence). The V and J ends lost 8 bases and 0 bases respectively, with 19 bases between them. The CDR3 is CASLGGSRTMNTEAFF. CDR3 nucleotides: TGTGCCAGCCTCGGCGGGAGTCGTACCATGAACACTGAAGCTTTCTTT.

This chain uses TRBV10-2 with TRBJ1-5; no clear D gene. The V gene's germline CDR1 is WSHSY and CDR2 SAAADI. This CDR3 spans 14 amino acids. Trimming removed 0 bases at V and 6 bases at J, with 9 bases between. As DNA, the CDR3 is TGCGCCAGCAGTGAGTCGACGGAGACTCAGCCCCAGCATTTT. Its protein is CASSESTETQPQHF.

The chain employs TRBV27 and TRBJ1-4; 9 nucleotides agree with TRBD1. The V and J ends lost 7 bases and 5 bases, in that order; junction bases with no gene match: 32. From germline, CDR1 is MNHEY and CDR2 SMNVEV (reference sequence). The CDR3 runs to 23 residues. CDR3 loop: CASIETGGVLCGLVRASNEKLFF. CDR3 coding DNA: TGTGCCAGCATCGAGACAGGGGGAGTTCTCTGCGGCCTCGTCCGGGCCTCAAATGAAAAACTGTTTTTT.

The J gene is TRBJ1-5, the V gene TRBV27, with a possible D match to TRBD1 (6 bases). There are 14 residues in the CDR3. In germline, CDR1 is MNHEY, CDR2 SMNVEV (reference sequence). V shed 8 bases and J shed 4 bases, with 15 bases lying between them. The CDR3, as DNA: TGTGCCAGCTCCCTCGGGACAAATAATCAGCCCCAGCATTTT. The encoded protein is CASSLGTNNQPQHF.

This clone appeared once. The chain recombines TRBV5-6 with TRBJ2-3, with no clear D. V shed 4 bases and J shed 3 bases, with 12 bases lying between them. The CDR3 length is 14 residues. CDR1 and CDR2 (germline): SGHDT, YYEEEE. CDR3 DNA: TGTGCCAGCAGCCTGCAGTCGAAGACAGATACGCAGTATTTT. Translated: CASSLQSKTDTQYF.

This clone was seen only once. The V call is TRBV6-5, the J call TRBJ1-1; D gene unclear. From germline, CDR1 is MNHEY and CDR2 SVGAGI. Trimming stripped 0 bases from V and 2 bases from J, with 10 bases between. There are 15 residues in the CDR3. The DNA of the CDR3 is TGTGCCAGCAGTTACTCGCAACTTCTAAACACTGAAGCTTTCTTT. It codes for CASSYSQLLNTEAFF.

The chain carries TRBV11-1 and TRBJ2-7; weak D call: TRBD1 (6 bases). CDR3 length: 17 amino acids. Deletions cut 3 bases from V and 0 bases from J, with 18 bases between. The germline CDR1 and CDR2 sequences are SGHAT and FQDESV (reference sequence). CDR3 coding DNA: TGTGCCAGCAGCTTGTATTCTGTCAGGGGCTTCTCCTACGAGCAGTACTTC. Protein product: CASSLYSVRGFSYEQYF.

The chain couples TRBV6-5 to TRBJ2-5; 12 positions match TRBD2. The CDR3 length is 15 residues. Trimming cost V 6 bases and J 4 bases; bases outside gene matches: 6. CDR1 MNHEY and CDR2 SVGAGI come from the germline V gene. The CDR3: CASRTGLAGPETQYF. The CDR3 region has the DNA TGTGCCAGCAGAACCGGACTAGCGGGGCCAGAGACCCAGTACTTC.

This rearrangement joins TRBV28 to TRBJ2-7; 8 nucleotides align to TRBD2. CDR1 and CDR2 (germline): MDHEN, SYDVKM. The CDR3 runs to 13 residues. Germline trimming cut 7 bases from V and 2 bases from J; bases unmatched to any gene: 4. Written as DNA, the CDR3 is TGTGCCAGCACCGGGACTAGAGCCTACGAGCAGTACTTC. Encoded protein: CASTGTRAYEQYF.

The rearrangement uses TRBV2 and TRBJ2-5, with no clear D. This CDR3 region has 12 residues. CDR1 is SNHLY and CDR2 is FYNNEI in the germline V gene. Trimming removed 7 bases at V and 1 base at J, with 7 bases between. Here the CDR3 DNA reads TGTGCCAGCACAGGCTGCCAAGAGACCCAGTACTTC. Translated, it gives CASTGCQETQYF.

This rearrangement joins TRBV27 to TRBJ2-7; 7 bases match TRBD2. Trimming removed 1 base from V and 7 bases from J; junction bases left unmatched: 1. Per the germline V gene, CDR1 is MNHEY and CDR2 is SMNVEV (reference sequence). This CDR3 has 12 amino acids. The CDR3 reads CASSLLGGEQYF. Here the CDR3 DNA reads TGTGCCAGCAGTTTATTGGGGGGGGAGCAGTACTTC.

The V gene is TRBV11-2, the J gene TRBJ2-7; D perhaps matches TRBD1 (7 bases). V was pared by 3 bases and J by 6 bases, with 18 bases between. This CDR3 region has 15 residues. Germline-derived CDR1 and CDR2 are SGHAT and FQNNGV. This chain's CDR3 is CASSFEAGGLAEQYF. The CDR3, as DNA: TGTGCCAGCAGCTTCGAGGCAGGGGGGCTAGCCGAGCAGTACTTC.

V and J are TRBV7-2 and TRBJ1-3; D possibly corresponds to TRBD1 (6 bases). CDR1 is SGHTA, CDR2 FQGNSA, per germline. Trimming cost V 5 bases and J 0 bases, with 11 bases left between them. This CDR3 region has 15 residues. The CDR3 is CASSPGQSSGNTIYF. In DNA, the CDR3 is TGTGCCAGCAGCCCTGGACAGAGCTCTGGAAACACCATATATTTT.

The V and J genes are TRBV11-2 and TRBJ2-7; D perhaps matches TRBD2 (5 bases). This CDR3 comprises 12 residues. Trimming left V 6 bases short and J 0 bases short, with 6 bases between. The germline CDR1 and CDR2 sequences are SGHAT and FQNNGV. CDR3 coding DNA: TGTGCCAGCAGTCGGGACTCCTACGAGCAGTACTTC. Its protein product is CASSRDSYEQYF.

This chain joins TRBV2 and TRBJ1-1; 9 bases are shared with TRBD1. V shed 3 bases and J 8 bases; nucleotides not matched to a gene: 1. The CDR3 has 12 residues. CDR1 is SNHLY, CDR2 FYNNEI, per germline. The CDR3 reads CASSEDRGEAFF. The CDR3 DNA is TGTGCCAGCAGTGAGGACAGGGGCGAAGCTTTCTTT.

The V call is TRBV7-8, the J call TRBJ2-2; D is ambiguous. Per germline, CDR1 SGHVS and CDR2 FQNEAQ. This CDR3 region has 14 residues. Deletions cut 2 bases from V and 0 bases from J, with 4 bases between. CDR3: CASSLQANTGELFF. CDR3 coding DNA: TGTGCCAGCAGCTTACAGGCGAACACCGGGGAGCTGTTTTTT.

This clone was detected a few times. The chain couples TRBV5-6 to TRBJ2-4; TRBD2 aligns across 11 bases. J gave up 8 bases and V 4 bases, and 11 bases lay outside the gene matches. From germline, CDR1 is SGHDT and CDR2 YYEEEE. The CDR3 is 16 amino acids. In DNA, the CDR3 is TGTGCCAGCAGCCCCCTAGCGGGAGGCCCTGGATACATTCAGTACTTC. Its translation is CASSPLAGGPGYIQYF.

In its sample, this clone was seen a few times. The J gene is TRBJ2-2, the V gene TRBV2, with 7 positions matching TRBD2. The germline gives CDR1 SNHLY, CDR2 FYNNEI. The CDR3 extends over 19 amino acids. V was pared by 6 bases and J by 1 base, with 17 bases of the junction left unmatched. The CDR3 region is CASRKRFLRGGMNTGELFF. CDR3 nucleotide sequence: TGTGCCAGCAGGAAGAGGTTCCTAAGGGGAGGGATGAACACCGGGGAGCTGTTTTTT.

The chain has TRBV28 and TRBJ1-4; 8 bases are a match to TRBD1. The J segment lost 8 bases and the V segment lost 5 bases, leaving 10 bases of the junction unmatched. CDR1 is MDHEN, CDR2 SYDVKM, per germline. The CDR3 has 15 residues. CDR3 bases: TGTGCCAGCAGTCCTGGACAGGGCGCGTGGGAAAAACTGTTTTTT. It is translated as CASSPGQGAWEKLFF.

This sequence joins TRBV4-2 and TRBJ2-2; D remains ambiguous. The CDR3 sequence is 13 residues long. V was clipped by 1 base and J by 5 bases, with 5 bases between them. CDR1 is LGHNA, CDR2 YNFKEQ, per germline. The CDR3 sequence: CASSQVSTGELFF. Written as DNA, the CDR3 is TGTGCCAGCAGCCAAGTTTCAACCGGGGAGCTGTTTTTT.